A single sample gave rise to the 17 T cell receptor beta chains below, sequenced in a study of blood T cells in healthy people across ages (dated by TCRdb to 2015 to 2017). Libraries were built with 5' RACE. For sequencing, an Illumina HiSeq 2500 was employed. A second PCR of about 7 to 12 cycles was run with a J-beta primer mix and a sample-barcoded 5' primer. The raw public reads went through TCRdb reprocessing: fastp at Q25, MiXCR clone calling, in-frame beta chains kept. Records with the same CDR3 protein are collapsed into one entry carrying the most frequent genes and DNA. For this sample the table gives 850,000 to 1,000,000 distinct CDR3 sequences, of which around 54% were detected only once. The ten largest clones capture over 20% of the sample. Sequencing was carried out using blood. These receptors were collected from a woman aged 55-69 years in good health.

The gene calls are TRBV29-1 and TRBJ2-1, with D perhaps TRBD1 (5 bases). Trimming removed 3 bases at V and 7 bases at J, with 19 bases between. The CDR3 covers 15 residues. Germline CDR1 is SQVTM and CDR2 is ANQGSEA. The CDR3 region is CSVDSRFPQGNEQFF. CDR3 coding DNA: TGCAGCGTTGATTCGCGGTTCCCGCAGGGTAATGAGCAGTTCTTC.

The genes are TRBV28 and TRBJ2-5, with 12 bases lining up with TRBD1. The CDR3 is 17 amino acids. Germline V gene data show CDR1 as MDHEN and CDR2 as SYDVKM. Trimming took 7 bases from V and 1 from J; bases not matched to a gene: 10. This chain's CDR3 is CASTEMGTGGRQETQYF. DNA for the CDR3: TGTGCCAGCACTGAAATGGGGACAGGGGGCCGCCAAGAGACCCAGTACTTC.

The rearrangement links TRBV3-1 to TRBJ2-1, with 8 bases identical to TRBD2. The V gene end was trimmed by 0 bases and the J gene end by 0 bases; junction bases not matched to a gene: 10. Germline V gene lookup returns CDR1 LGHDT and CDR2 YNNKEL (reference sequence). The CDR3 loop spans 19 amino acids. The CDR3 protein is CASSQDPLADSSSYNEQFF. The CDR3 DNA reads as TGTGCCAGCAGCCAAGATCCACTAGCGGATAGTAGCTCCTACAATGAGCAGTTCTTC.

The gene calls are TRBV25-1 and TRBJ1-1; 7 bases align to TRBD1. Germline CDR1 reads MGHDK; CDR2 reads SYGVNS. With 2 bases clipped from V and 10 bases from J, the junction kept 7 bases outside the gene matches. There are 13 residues in the CDR3. The CDR3 here is CASSEGGQIGAFF. In nucleotides, the CDR3 is TGTGCCAGCAGTGAAGGGGGACAGATTGGAGCTTTCTTT.

The V call is TRBV29-1, the J call TRBJ2-5, with D perhaps assigned TRBD1 or TRBD2 (5 bases each). Germline values: CDR1 SQVTM, CDR2 ANQGSEA. The CDR3 covers 12 residues. The germline V and J ends were trimmed by 5 bases and 5 bases, with 12 bases remaining between them. As DNA, the CDR3 is TGCAGCGTTCGCTGGGACCGCGAGACCCAGTACTTC. It translates to CSVRWDRETQYF. The variable domain in full, completed from reference TRBV29-1 and TRBJ2-5, reads SAVISQKPSRDICQRGTSLTIQCQVDSQVTMMFWYRQQPGQSLTLIATANQGSEATYESGFVIDKFPISRPNLTFSTLTVSNMSPEDSSIYLCSVRWDRETQYFGPGTRLLVL.

CDR3 sequence reads: CSARDPFRAGRYEQYF. The CDR3 nucleotides read TGCAGTGCTAGAGATCCCTTCCGGGCCGGGAGGTACGAGCAGTACTTC. This chain links TRBV20-1 with TRBJ2-7; 7 positions agree with TRBD2. Losses at the gene ends were 0 bases for V and 4 bases for J; bases not matched to a gene: 12. The CDR3 spans 16 residues. CDR1 is DFQATT, CDR2 SNEGSKA, per germline (reference sequence).

This clonotype came up a few times. A single base separates this from a much larger clone, so it may be a read error. The V gene is TRBV6-2 or TRBV6-3, the J gene TRBJ2-7, with TRBD2 matching 8 bases. The junction had 1 base not matched to a gene; V was cut back by 4 bases and J by 2 bases. CDR3 length: 13 residues. The germline gives CDR1 MNHEY, CDR2 SVGEGT. CDR3 coding DNA: TGTGCCAGCAGTTGGGGACTAGCCTACGAGCAGTACTTC. Protein product: CASSWGLAYEQYF.

The chain carries TRBV28 and TRBJ2-7, with TRBD1 identical over 7 bases. CDR1 MDHEN and CDR2 SYDVKM come from the germline V gene. The CDR3 runs to 16 residues. The junction had 10 bases not matched to a gene; V was cut back by 4 bases and J by 1 base. CDR3 in DNA: TGTGCCAGCAGTTCTCCGGGACAGCCGGCGTCCTACGAGCAGTACTTC. This encodes CASSSPGQPASYEQYF.

CDR3: CASSVGGTAYGYTF. Written as DNA, the CDR3 is TGTGCCAGCAGCGTAGGAGGGACAGCCTATGGCTACACCTTC. J is TRBJ1-2 and V is TRBV9; 7 nucleotides align to TRBD1. The germline gives CDR1 SGDLS, CDR2 YYNGEE. The V segment lost 0 bases and the J segment 4 bases; nucleotides outside the gene matches: 3. The CDR3 loop spans 14 amino acids.

This chain uses TRBV30 with TRBJ1-5, with D possibly TRBD1 on 6 matching bases. Germline assignment: CDR1 GTSNPN and CDR2 SVGIG (reference sequence). V was shortened by 1 base and J by 5 bases, with 18 bases between the two germline ends. The CDR3 spans 16 residues. CDR3 region: CAWSESGAGVYQPQHF. As DNA, the CDR3 is TGTGCCTGGAGTGAGTCAGGGGCAGGCGTCTATCAGCCCCAGCATTTT.

In this sample, this clonotype turned up a few times. CDR3 coding DNA: TGTGCCAGCACCCAGGGAGGGTCAGGGGCCCAGTACTTC. This gives the protein CASTQGGSGAQYF. The chain employs TRBV12-3 or TRBV12-4 and TRBJ2-5; D possibly corresponds to TRBD2 (7 bases). The CDR3 sequence is 13 residues long. The germline V and J ends were trimmed by 7 bases and 9 bases, with 18 bases remaining between them.

The V and J genes are TRBV12-3 or TRBV12-4 and TRBJ1-6; TRBD1 matches at 8 bases. The ends lost 3 bases at V and 9 bases at J; junction bases unmatched: 4. The CDR3 is 14 residues long. CDR3 nucleotide sequence: TGTGCCAGCAGTTTGCAGGGGGCGGGTTCACCCCTCCACTTT. Its protein is CASSLQGAGSPLHF.

This clonotype has a handful of counts. A read error may account for a junction end that differs from germline. This chain uses TRBV10-1 with TRBJ1-2; weak D call: TRBD1 (5 bases). The CDR3 sequence is 10 residues long. CDR1 WNHNN and CDR2 SYGVQD come from the germline V gene (reference sequence). The CDR3 spells CVSKRQGYTF. Written as DNA, the CDR3 is TGCGTCAGCAAACGACAGGGCTACACCTTC.

In its sample, this clonotype was seen a few times. This rearrangement joins TRBV29-1 to TRBJ2-5; no clear D gene. CDR1 and CDR2 from the germline V gene are SQVTM and ANQGSEA. V lost 0 bases to trimming and J lost 5 bases, with 10 bases between them. The length of the CDR3 is 13 residues. The CDR3 nucleotides read TGCAGCGTTGAAGATCTTCGTGGGGAGACCCAGTACTTC. It encodes CSVEDLRGETQYF. Together with reference TRBV29-1 and TRBJ2-5, the CDR3 gives the full variable domain: SAVISQKPSRDICQRGTSLTIQCQVDSQVTMMFWYRQQPGQSLTLIATANQGSEATYESGFVIDKFPISRPNLTFSTLTVSNMSPEDSSIYLCSVEDLRGETQYFGPGTRLLVL.

This clonotype was counted between two and nine times. The V call is TRBV20-1, the J call TRBJ1-2; no firm D call. This CDR3 has 13 amino acids. Germline CDR1 is DFQATT and CDR2 is SNEGSKA (reference sequence). The V end lost 0 bases, the J end lost 5 bases, and 10 bases lay between the germline ends. DNA of the CDR3: TGCAGTGCTAGAGATGCCACCGGGTATGGCTACACCTTC. Its translation is CSARDATGYGYTF.

The chain has TRBV15 and TRBJ2-2; TRBD1 might be the D (5 bases). V was clipped by 0 bases and J by 5 bases, with 13 bases between them. The length of the CDR3 is 16 residues. Germline CDR1 reads LNHNV; CDR2 reads YYDKDF (reference sequence). CDR3 sequence reads: CATSRDSYRPTGELFF. The CDR3 DNA follows: TGTGCCACCAGCAGAGATTCGTACAGGCCTACCGGGGAGCTGTTTTTT.

The CDR3 DNA reads TGTGCCAGCAGCTGGCGGTCTGGGGCCAACGTCCTGACTTTC. Its translation is CASSWRSGANVLTF. This sequence joins TRBV11-2 and TRBJ2-6; D uncertain. The ends were cut back, 4 bases at V and 1 base at J, with 5 bases in the middle. CDR1 and CDR2 from the germline V gene are SGHAT and FQNNGV. The CDR3 loop spans 14 amino acids.